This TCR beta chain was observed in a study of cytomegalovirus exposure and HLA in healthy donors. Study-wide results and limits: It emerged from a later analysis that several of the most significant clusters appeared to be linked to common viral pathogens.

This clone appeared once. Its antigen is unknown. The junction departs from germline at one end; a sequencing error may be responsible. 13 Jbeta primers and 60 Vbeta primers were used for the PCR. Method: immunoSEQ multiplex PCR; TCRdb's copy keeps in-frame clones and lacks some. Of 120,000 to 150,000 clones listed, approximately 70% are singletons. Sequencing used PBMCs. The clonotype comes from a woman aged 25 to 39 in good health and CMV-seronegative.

The DNA for the CDR3 is TGTGCCAGCAGCACAGCGGGAGGAGGGAACAATGAGCAGTTCTTC. Its protein is CASSTAGGGNNEQFF. The V call is TRBV5-1, the J call TRBJ2-1; TRBD2 matches at 9 bases. CDR1 SGHRS and CDR2 YFSETQ come from the germline V gene. The CDR3 runs to 15 residues.